Reported below is one T cell receptor beta chain. Its target antigen remains unknown. No qualities accompany the bases; no much larger clone lies one base away. The data stem from a study of human T cells and chemical hapten exposure (dated by TCRdb to about 2021). In the study overall: For sensitization, 2% DPC in acetone was applied to a 2 cm by 2 cm area of upper inner arm skin. Patient blood was sampled pre-sensitization (week 0) and at 2, 6 and about 24 weeks after DPC sensitization. Throughout the approximately 25-week study period, patients were also given weekly therapeutic DPC doses on the scalp. Alopecia areata with under or over 50% scalp involvement, alopecia totalis and alopecia universalis were represented in the patient cohort, which was mostly female. Blood for TCR sequencing was provided by twenty-nine alopecia patients at one to four time points (pre-sensitization, 2, 6 and 24 weeks). Peripheral blood TCR repertoire changes were tracked in vivo in alopecia patients during primary and secondary sensitization to the hapten diphenylcyclopropenone (DPC). Patch tests used Finn chambers with 0.01% DPC on the upper back, scored after 6 days by International Contact Dermatitis Research Group standards. The libraries were sequenced as a pool, and the TCR yield per sample differed mostly because of small variations in library volumes within the pool. The full study reports these points: Because every patient had alopecia, a presumed autoimmune disease, the patients' immune response might differ from that of healthy individuals. Patch test score was positively correlated with the number of PT1 expanded TCRs, with significance at thresholds 8, 16 and 32 but not at 4. Repeated subsampling changed both the strength of the expansion versus patch-test correlation and the threshold at which the correlation became significant. Compared with pre-sensitization or healthy control sets, expanded TCRs formed significantly more large CDR3 similarity clusters, which is consistent with antigen-driven responses. The number of TCRs above 1 in 1000 frequency did not change with DPC sensitization; there was no evidence of global repertoire structure alterations.

The time point label, as the study defines it: pre-sensitization, week 0. What this sample's treatment or condition label stands for: therapeutic diphenylcyclopropenone sensitization with weekly scalp DPC. At every patch-test visit, the blood draw took place before the patch test was put on. Patients were eligible if aged 18 to 70, diagnosed with alopecia and judged suitable for DPC therapy, and pregnant patients were excluded. Unfractionated whole blood was collected in Tempus Blood RNA tubes, and total RNA was extracted from that blood. Counted from cysteine to phenylalanine, this CDR3 has 15 amino acids. CDR3 DNA only is kept here, 45 bases in frame from base 1. Relative to germline, V is missing 6 bases and J is missing 6 bases, with 11 bases of the junction outside any gene match. From the germline V gene, CDR1 is SNHLY and CDR2 is FYNNEI. Preparation of the library involved RACE. Sequencer: NextSeq 500. During library preparation, unique molecular identifiers were attached to individual cDNA molecules so that TCRs could be counted quantitatively and reproducibly. Each blood RNA sample was used to sequence both TCR alpha and TCR beta chains. Per the authors' processing: Samples had a median of roughly 87,000 TCRs, with a range from about 23,224 to 750,000. V, J and CDR3 annotation of the TCR reads was performed with the Decombinator software suite. To make PS versus PT1 abundance plots, every sample was subsampled to the same number of TCRs (28,000). TCRs were defined as expanded if absent before sensitization and observed at least eight times at the 2-week time point. TCRdb applied fastp at Q25 and MiXCR to the public reads, then kept only in-frame beta chains. Rows with one shared CDR3 protein collapse into an entry with the most common genes and DNA. These V and J calls originate from TCRdb's pipeline instead of the authors' own analysis. The sample table records around 200,000 distinct CDR3 sequences; 30% of these occur just once. The ten largest clones capture about 2.7% of the sample.

This receptor chain uses TRBV2 and TRBJ2-3; 8 central bases correspond to TRBD2. The specimen comprised whole blood, sampled in connection with sensitization to the hapten diphenylcyclopropenone (DPC). The receptor was isolated from a woman aged 30 to 39 with alopecia areata. Some clones in this sample may be carry-over from other donors' samples. Read as DNA, the sequence is TGTGCCAGCAGAGGAATTGGAGCGGGGGCGGATACGCAGTATTTT. Its amino acids are CASRGIGAGADTQYF.